This T cell receptor (beta chain) appears in the sequencing data of a study of technical replicates of blood from four donors. Per germline, CDR1 LNHDA and CDR2 SQIVND (reference sequence). V trimming: 3 bases; J trimming: 0 bases; junction bases outside the gene matches: 5. The CDR3 runs 16 residues. Sequencing was performed with immunoSEQ multiplex PCR; in TCRdb, only in-frame clones are kept and a portion is missing. The table shows about 16,000 clones, with approximately 89% occurring only once. The sequence came from a human donor in good health. The rearrangement links TRBV19 to TRBJ2-7; 10 positions match TRBD2. The sequenced sample was PBMCs. CDR3: CASSIILAGSSYEQYF. CDR3 nucleotide sequence: TGTGCCAGTAGTATCATACTAGCGGGGAGCTCCTACGAGCAGTACTTC.